The clone carrying this T cell receptor (beta chain) was seen a handful of times. Its antigen is not known. This CDR3 region has 17 residues. The data were obtained in a study of T-cell reconstitution after alpha-beta-depleted transplantation in children. Whole-study results and caveats: One year post-transplant, T-cell counts and diversity were largely derived from T cells produced anew.

Unique molecular identifiers were built into the TCRbeta library. TCRdb redid the calling of the PCR reads with MiXCR, one entry per CDR3 protein. The data contain about a million distinct CDR3 sequences, roughly 31% of them singletons. The TCR was taken from a boy in the first two years of life who had a stem cell transplant for SCID, so the T cells may come from the graft donor. Material: PBMCs, mostly from graft donor cells, obtained 360 days after TCRalphabeta/CD19-depleted stem cell transplant. The chain uses TRBV1 and TRBJ2-2; TRBD1 is taken as the D call from the table, unchecked against the DNA. TRBV1 is annotated as a pseudogene. The DNA for the CDR3 is TGCACCAGCAGCCTGGGTCGCGGGGAATCGAACACCGGGGAGCTGTTTTTT. It is translated as CTSSLGRGESNTGELFF.